The present entry profiles one T cell receptor (beta chain) with its context. Germline V gene lookup returns CDR1 MRHNA and CDR2 SNTAGT. V shed 4 bases and J 1 base; nucleotides not matched to a gene: 5. This CDR3 has 15 residues. This entry comes from a study of cytomegalovirus exposure and HLA in healthy donors. The PCR was carried out with 60 Vbeta primers and 13 Jbeta primers. The table came from immunoSEQ multiplex PCR; TCRdb's copy has only in-frame clones and leaves some out. The sample holds approximately 150,000 clones, around 80% seen once. Sequenced material: PBMCs. The receptor was isolated from a man aged 18 to 29 in good health and CMV-seropositive. The chain is built from TRBV6-4 and TRBJ1-1, with 8 bases fitting TRBD1. CDR3 nucleotide sequence: TGTGCCAGCAGTGCCCGGACAGGGAGGAACACTGAAGCTTTCTTT. Residues: CASSARTGRNTEAFF.